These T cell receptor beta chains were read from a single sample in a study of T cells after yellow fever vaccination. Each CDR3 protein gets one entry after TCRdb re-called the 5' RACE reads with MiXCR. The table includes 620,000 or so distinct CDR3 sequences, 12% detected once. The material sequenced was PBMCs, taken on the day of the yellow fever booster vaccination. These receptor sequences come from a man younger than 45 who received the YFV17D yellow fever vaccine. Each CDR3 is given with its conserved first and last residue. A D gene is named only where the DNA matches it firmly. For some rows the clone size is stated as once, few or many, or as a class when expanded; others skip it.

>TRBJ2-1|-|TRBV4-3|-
CASSQVLGGSSYNEQFF
TGCGCCAGCAGCCAAGTGCTAGGCGGAAGCTCCTACAATGAGCAGTTCTTC
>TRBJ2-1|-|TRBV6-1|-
CASSSALDNEQFF
TGTGCCAGCAGTAGCGCCCTAGACAATGAGCAGTTCTTC
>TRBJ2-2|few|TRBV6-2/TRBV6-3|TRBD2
CASRELASWLPGELFF
TGTGCCAGCAGGGAACTAGCGTCCTGGCTCCCCGGGGAGCTGTTTTTT
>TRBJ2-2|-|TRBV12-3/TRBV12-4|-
CASSPWAITGELFF
TGTGCCAGCAGTCCTTGGGCTATCACCGGGGAGCTGTTTTTT
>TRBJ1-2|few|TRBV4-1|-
CASSQEFSRTIGYTF
TGCGCCAGCAGCCAAGAATTTTCCAGGACGATCGGCTACACCTTC
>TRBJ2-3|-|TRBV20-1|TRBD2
CSARSYGGGVNTQYF
TGCAGTGCCCGGAGTTATGGGGGAGGGGTGAATACGCAGTATTTT
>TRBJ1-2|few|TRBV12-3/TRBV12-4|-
CASSLRGVGYGYTF
TGTGCCAGCAGTTTACGAGGGGTTGGCTATGGCTACACCTTC
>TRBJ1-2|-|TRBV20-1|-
CSAPPGDQLYGYTF
TGCAGTGCTCCACCTGGGGACCAGCTATATGGCTACACCTTC
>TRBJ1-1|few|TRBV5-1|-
CASSLSGIGGLNTEAFF
TGCGCCAGCAGCTTGTCGGGCATTGGGGGCCTGAACACTGAAGCTTTCTTT
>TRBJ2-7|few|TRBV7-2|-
CASSFYTGATYEQYF
TGTGCCAGCAGCTTTTACACGGGAGCGACCTACGAGCAGTACTTC
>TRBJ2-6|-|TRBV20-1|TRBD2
CSAREAQRGFGGANVLTF
TGCAGTGCTAGAGAAGCCCAGCGGGGGTTTGGGGGGGCCAACGTCCTGACTTTC
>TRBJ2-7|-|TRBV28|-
CSTSRAGTEQYF
TGTTCCACCTCCCGGGCAGGAACTGAGCAGTACTTC
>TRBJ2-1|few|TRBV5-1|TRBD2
CASSLGSGSVIEQFF
TGCGCCAGCAGCTTGGGCAGCGGGAGTGTAATTGAGCAGTTCTTC
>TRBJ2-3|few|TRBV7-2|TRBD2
CASSWGVAGGADTQYF
TGTGCCAGCAGCTGGGGGGTAGCGGGAGGGGCAGATACGCAGTATTTT
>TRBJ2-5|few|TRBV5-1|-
CASSLRTTEETQYF
TGCGCCAGCAGCTTGCGGACTACCGAAGAGACCCAGTACTTC
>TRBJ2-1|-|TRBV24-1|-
CATSDGTEQFF
TGTGCCACCAGTGATGGGACGGAGCAGTTCTTC
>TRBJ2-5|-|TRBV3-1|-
CASALEGRGWGRETQYF
TGTGCCAGCGCTCTCGAAGGCCGGGGGTGGGGTAGAGAGACCCAGTACTTC
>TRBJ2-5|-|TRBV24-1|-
CATSESREEETQYF
TGTGCCACCAGTGAGAGCAGGGAGGAAGAGACCCAGTACTTC
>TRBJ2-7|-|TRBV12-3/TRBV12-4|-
CASSMTRFPHEQYF
TGTGCCAGCAGCATGACTAGGTTTCCCCACGAGCAGTACTTC
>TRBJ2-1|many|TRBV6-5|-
CASRLAYYNEQFF
TGTGCCAGCCGGCTAGCGTATTACAATGAGCAGTTCTTC
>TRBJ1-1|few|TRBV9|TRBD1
CASSGPTGGNTEAFF
TGTGCCAGCAGCGGCCCGACAGGGGGGAACACTGAAGCTTTCTTT
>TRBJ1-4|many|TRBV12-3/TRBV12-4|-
CASTGRQNEKLFF
TGTGCCAGCACCGGACGGCAGAACGAAAAACTGTTTTTT